The clone carrying this TCR beta chain has ten or more counts. The antigen is not known. TCRdb independently ran MiXCR on the 5' RACE reads; one entry per CDR3 protein. The sample yields 25,000 to 30,000 distinct CDR3 sequences, over 4.5% seen once. The J segment lost 10 bases and the V segment lost 4 bases, leaving 7 bases of the junction unmatched. Germline V gene sequence: CDR1 MNHEY, CDR2 SMNVEV (reference sequence). This CDR3 spans 14 amino acids. This entry belongs to a study of T cells after yellow fever vaccination. At the level of the study: Fractions low in cell number were prepared with SMART-Seq v4 Ultra Low Input.

Study-level results: Boosting was followed by the reappearance of most primary-vaccination clones (just under 97% CD4, about 90% CD8). Abundant clonotypes (contaminants from the bulk population) could be present in FACS-sorted repertoires.

The input for sequencing was CD8+ T cells sorted from PBMCs, taken 10 days after the yellow fever booster vaccination. The V call is TRBV27, the J call TRBJ1-6, with 7 bases that match TRBD1. The receptor was derived from a man younger than 40 who received the YFV17D yellow fever vaccine. CDR3 DNA sequence: TGTGCCAGCAGTTCCACAGGGGTCGACTCACCCCTCCACTTT. This gives the protein CASSSTGVDSPLHF.